This T cell receptor beta chain emerged from a study of blood T cell repertoires in COVID-19. V lost 1 base, J lost 8 bases, and 15 bases lay in between. This CDR3 is built from 15 residues. Germline loops: CDR1 SGHTA, CDR2 FQGNSA. Authors' methods: Estimation of nucleated cell counts relied on the amplification of reference gene primers. Produced via immunoSEQ multiplex PCR; TCRdb's table is partial and in-frame only. That table is the source of V, J and clone size, and D and trimming were worked out from the DNA. The sample records some 350,000 clones, around 87% being singletons. Recruitment covered 20 to 25 US areas and drew participants whose ages spanned 18 to 89 years. Assignment of participants to cohorts was predicated upon participant-reported clinical history.

The chain couples TRBV7-2 to TRBJ1-3; D gene uncertain. Sequencing was done on a sample of PBMCs or T cells enriched from blood (not recorded which). The source of this sequence is a woman in her twenties or thirties who had recovered from COVID-19. The CDR3 sequence: CASSLGPFPLDTIYF. CDR3 nucleotides: TGTGCCAGCAGCTTAGGGCCGTTTCCTTTGGACACCATATATTTT.